A single sample is the source of the 32 T cell receptor beta chains below, sequenced in a study of blood T cells in healthy people across ages. For the second PCR, which ran for roughly 6 to 12 cycles, a sample-barcoded 5' primer and a J-beta primer mix were used. TCRdb fed the 5' RACE reads into MiXCR, producing one record per CDR3 protein. The table records approximately 1,700,000 distinct CDR3 sequences, about 39% of them present only once. The sequenced sample was blood. These TCRs come from a human donor in good health.

This clonotype was counted once. The chain combines TRBV7-9 with TRBJ2-7; a weak D match, TRBD2 (7 bases). The CDR3 runs to 16 residues. V was clipped by 3 bases and J by 3 bases, with 18 bases between them. Per germline, CDR1 SEHNR and CDR2 FQNEAQ (reference sequence). The CDR3 here is CASSFGNGGADYEQYF. In nucleotides, the CDR3 is TGTGCCAGCAGCTTTGGCAATGGGGGGGCAGACTACGAGCAGTACTTC.

This rearrangement joins TRBV20-1 to TRBJ1-2; D gene ambiguous. The CDR3 consists of 9 residues. Between the trimmed V and J ends, which lost 4 bases and 3 bases, there was a span of 0 bases. The germline V gene has CDR1 DFQATT and CDR2 SNEGSKA (reference sequence). CDR3 in DNA: TGCAGTGCTAACTATGGCTACACCTTC. Translating it yields CSANYGYTF.

This clonotype was recorded a few times. The gene calls are TRBV7-9 and TRBJ2-7; 8 bases agree with TRBD2. Trimming took 2 bases from V and 0 from J; bases not matched to a gene: 6. The CDR3 loop spans 16 amino acids. Germline V gene sequence: CDR1 SEHNR, CDR2 FQNEAQ (reference sequence). CDR3 sequence (DNA): TGTGCCAGCAGCTTACGCGGGGGGTTCCCCTCCTACGAGCAGTACTTC. Translating it yields CASSLRGGFPSYEQYF.

The V and J genes are TRBV9 and TRBJ2-5, with 7 positions matching TRBD2. The J call is in doubt because the DNA end fits TRBJ2-7 better. The CDR3 spans 15 residues. Germline V lookup: CDR1 SGDLS, CDR2 YYNGEE. CDR3: CASSVEGLGDYEQYF. For the CDR3, the DNA is TGTGCCAGCAGCGTAGAAGGACTAGGCGACTACGAGCAGTACTTC.

V and J are TRBV12-3 or TRBV12-4 and TRBJ1-1; D perhaps matches TRBD1 (5 bases). Trimming removed 4 bases at V and 0 bases at J, with 9 bases between. This CDR3 is built from 14 residues. As DNA, the CDR3 is TGTGCCAGCAGTTCGGACATCATGAACACTGAAGCTTTCTTT. It yields the protein CASSSDIMNTEAFF.

V and J are TRBV20-1 and TRBJ2-3; the D gene is possibly TRBD2 (6 bases). V lost 1 base and J 2 bases, leaving 16 bases between the germline ends. Germline CDR1 and CDR2: DFQATT and SNEGSKA (reference sequence). The CDR3 runs 16 residues. The CDR3: CSARGGGGLYTDTQYF. DNA for the CDR3: TGCAGTGCTAGAGGGGGAGGAGGCCTTTACACAGATACGCAGTATTTT.

At least ten counts were recorded for this clonotype. The chain carries TRBV10-2 and TRBJ2-7; D might be TRBD1 or TRBD2, each matching 5 bases. The V end lost 7 bases, the J end lost 6 bases, and 19 bases lay between the germline ends. In germline, CDR1 is WSHSY, CDR2 SAAADI. This CDR3 spans 14 amino acids. The CDR3 spells CASTWDRRGGEQYF. DNA of the CDR3: TGCGCCAGCACCTGGGACCGCCGCGGTGGCGAGCAGTACTTC.

The V gene is TRBV7-2, the J gene TRBJ2-1, with 8 bases fitting TRBD1. Looked up from germline, CDR1 is SGHTA and CDR2 is FQGNSA. CDR3 length: 11 residues. V shed 7 bases and J 11 bases; nucleotides not matched to a gene: 4. The CDR3 sequence is CASTPGGKQFF. CDR3 bases: TGTGCCAGCACCCCAGGGGGCAAGCAGTTCTTC.

This clonotype has more than one count but fewer than ten. The gene calls are TRBV24-1 and TRBJ2-1; 8 bases line up with TRBD2. The V and J ends lost 5 bases and 4 bases, in that order; junction bases with no gene match: 6. This CDR3 has 15 residues. CDR1 is KGHDR and CDR2 is SFDVKD in the germline V gene. CDR3 DNA sequence: TGTGCCACCAGTGCTAACGGGGGGGGTTACAATGAGCAGTTCTTC. Amino acid sequence: CATSANGGGYNEQFF.

The chain couples TRBV25-1 to TRBJ2-7; 7 nucleotides agree with TRBD1. CDR3 length: 18 residues. V was pared by 7 bases and J by 3 bases, with 21 bases of the junction left unmatched. CDR1 and CDR2 from the germline V gene are MGHDK and SYGVNS. CDR3 sequence: CASKVPLTGIPTLYEQYF. The CDR3, as DNA: TGTGCCAGCAAGGTTCCGTTGACAGGGATCCCTACCCTCTACGAGCAGTACTTC.

This clonotype was seen many times. This rearrangement joins TRBV29-1 to TRBJ2-4; TRBD1 might be the D (6 bases). The V gene lost 5 bases and the J gene lost 7 bases, with 15 bases spanning the gap. There are 13 residues in the CDR3. Germline values: CDR1 SQVTM, CDR2 ANQGSEA. CDR3 sequence: CSVRDFRGNIQYF. CDR3 DNA sequence: TGCAGCGTTCGGGATTTTAGGGGGAACATTCAGTACTTC.

This sequence joins TRBV12-5 and TRBJ1-6, with D perhaps matching TRBD1 (6 bases). CDR3 length equals 14 residues. Germline CDR1 is LGHNT and CDR2 is FRNRAP. The ends were cut back, 7 bases at V and 7 bases at J, with 14 bases in the middle. CDR3 sequence reads: CASAADSLNSPLHF. The CDR3 region has the DNA TGTGCTAGTGCCGCGGACAGCTTAAATTCACCCCTCCACTTT.

This clonotype was recorded a few times. This chain connects TRBV19 to TRBJ2-1, with 7 bases lining up with TRBD1. The ends lost 4 bases at V and 7 bases at J; junction bases unmatched: 13. The germline gives CDR1 LNHDA, CDR2 SQIVND (reference sequence). The length of the CDR3 is 16 residues. CDR3 DNA sequence: TGTGCCAGTAGTACCAGAGAGGGGGCGAAAAGGAATGAGCAGTTCTTC. Encoded protein: CASSTREGAKRNEQFF.

This clonotype was observed a few times. This rearrangement joins TRBV28 to TRBJ2-3, with 7 bases aligning to TRBD1. Germline CDR1 MDHEN, CDR2 SYDVKM. CDR3 length: 15 amino acids. V lost 6 bases to trimming and J lost 2 bases; unmatched junction nucleotides: 8. The CDR3: CASRSTGDPTDTQYF. The DNA of the CDR3 is TGTGCCAGCAGGTCTACAGGGGACCCCACAGATACGCAGTATTTT. The full variable domain, in which reference TRBV28 and TRBJ2-3 provide the parts outside the CDR3, is DVKVTQSSRYLVKRTGEKVFLECVQDMDHENMFWYRQDPGLGLRLIYFSYDVKMKEKGDIPEGYSVSREKKERFSLILESASTNQTSMYLCASRSTGDPTDTQYFGPGTRLTVL.

In its sample, this clonotype was seen a few times. This chain uses TRBV27 with TRBJ2-3; 7 bases agree with TRBD2. Germline trimming cut 7 bases from V and 2 bases from J; bases unmatched to any gene: 6. Germline-derived CDR1 and CDR2 are MNHEY and SMNVEV (reference sequence). The CDR3 sequence is 14 residues long. The CDR3 loop is CASMLAASTDTQYF. The CDR3 coding sequence is TGTGCCAGCATGCTAGCGGCTTCCACAGATACGCAGTATTTT.

This rearrangement joins TRBV7-9 to TRBJ2-6, with TRBD1 matching over 7 bases. The CDR3 covers 16 residues. The germline gives CDR1 SEHNR, CDR2 FQNEAQ (reference sequence). V shed 5 bases, J shed 4 bases, and the junction held 8 bases outside the gene matches. The CDR3 sequence: CASSPRGLTGANVLTF. In nucleotides, the CDR3 is TGTGCCAGCAGCCCTAGGGGGCTGACAGGGGCCAACGTCCTGACTTTC.

J is TRBJ1-3 and V is TRBV7-2; D is undetermined. CDR1 and CDR2 (germline): SGHTA, FQGNSA. This CDR3 spans 13 amino acids. The V and J ends lost 7 bases and 0 bases respectively, with 7 bases between them. DNA for the CDR3: TGTGCCAGCAAGACTTACTCTGGAAACACCATATATTTT. Translated, it gives CASKTYSGNTIYF.

This clonotype was observed a handful of times. The chain recombines TRBV7-2 with TRBJ2-3; D tentatively fits TRBD1 or TRBD2 (6 bases each). The CDR3 contains 15 residues. V lost 5 bases and J 6 bases, leaving 18 bases between the germline ends. CDR1 is SGHTA and CDR2 is FQGNSA in the germline V gene. The CDR3 spells CASSPLGGGVDTQYF. The CDR3 bases are TGTGCCAGCAGCCCCTTGGGGGGCGGGGTCGATACGCAGTATTTT.

This rearrangement joins TRBV20-1 to TRBJ2-3; TRBD2 aligns across 7 bases. V was pared by 6 bases and J by 0 bases, with 6 bases of the junction left unmatched. CDR3 length: 14 amino acids. The germline V gene encodes CDR1 DFQATT and CDR2 SNEGSKA (reference sequence). The CDR3 nucleotides are TGCAGTGCCCTGGGGGGGACCAGCACAGATACGCAGTATTTT. Amino acid sequence: CSALGGTSTDTQYF.

The table lists this clonotype with a few counts. The chain combines TRBV5-6 with TRBJ2-3, with 8 nucleotides matching TRBD2. Germline V gene sequence: CDR1 SGHDT, CDR2 YYEEEE. CDR3 length: 15 residues. J gave up 0 bases and V 2 bases, and 2 bases lay outside the gene matches. The CDR3 sequence is CASSLPSGSTDTQYF. CDR3 nucleotides: TGTGCCAGCAGCTTACCTAGCGGGAGCACAGATACGCAGTATTTT.

This clonotype has more than one count but fewer than ten. The CDR3 sequence is CASSPSGRDTQYF. CDR3 coding DNA: TGTGCCAGCAGCCCCTCCGGCCGAGATACGCAGTATTTT. The chain links TRBV7-9 to TRBJ2-3; D unresolved. Per the germline V gene, CDR1 is SEHNR and CDR2 is FQNEAQ (reference sequence). V lost 5 bases to trimming and J lost 5 bases, with 11 bases between them. The CDR3 length is 13 residues. Drawing the rest from reference TRBV7-9 and TRBJ2-3, the complete variable domain is DTGVSQNPRHKITKRGQNVTFRCDPISEHNRLYWYRQTLGQGPEFLTYFQNEAQLEKSRLLSDRFSAERPKGSFSTLEIQRTEQGDSAMYLCASSPSGRDTQYFGPGTRLTVL.

The sample holds a few counts of this clonotype. The genes are TRBV12-3 or TRBV12-4 and TRBJ2-3; tentative D call: TRBD1 (6 bases). Between the trimmed V and J ends, which lost 10 bases and 0 bases, there was a span of 14 bases. The CDR3 is made up of 14 amino acids. The chain's CDR3 is CAICTGPSTDTQYF. For the CDR3, the DNA is TGTGCCATCTGTACAGGGCCTAGCACAGATACGCAGTATTTT.

The chain joins TRBV7-3 to TRBJ2-2; TRBD1 might be the D (6 bases). CDR1 is SGHTA, CDR2 FQGTGA, per germline. The CDR3 contains 15 residues. V dropped 1 base and J dropped 4 bases, with 10 bases sitting between them. The CDR3 loop is CASSLNRQVTGELFF. The CDR3 DNA sequence: TGTGCCAGCAGCTTAAATCGACAGGTCACCGGGGAGCTGTTTTTT.

This clonotype came up a few times. The V call is TRBV20-1, the J call TRBJ1-2; D is possibly TRBD1 (5 bases). This CDR3 has 14 amino acids. The germline CDR1 and CDR2 sequences are DFQATT and SNEGSKA (reference sequence). V lost 5 bases, J lost 2 bases, and 15 bases lay in between. As DNA, the CDR3 is TGCAGTGCTGTGGCTGAGGGACGGAACTATGGCTACACCTTC. Translating it yields CSAVAEGRNYGYTF.

This clonotype was detected only a few times. The gene calls are TRBV2 and TRBJ1-2; no definite D call. The CDR3 covers 14 residues. Trimming left V 5 bases short and J 5 bases short, with 15 bases between. Looked up from germline, CDR1 is SNHLY and CDR2 is FYNNEI. The CDR3 loop reads CASSYNSIEYGYTF. The DNA for the CDR3 is TGTGCCAGCAGTTACAACAGCATTGAGTATGGCTACACCTTC.

V is TRBV2 and J is TRBJ2-1; TRBD2 matches at 10 bases. Germline loops: CDR1 SNHLY, CDR2 FYNNEI. V was clipped by 2 bases and J by 9 bases; unmatched bases: 10. CDR3 length: 16 residues. CDR3 sequence reads: CASSERASGGFGEQFF. In nucleotides, the CDR3 is TGTGCCAGCAGTGAACGGGCTAGCGGGGGTTTCGGTGAGCAGTTCTTC.

In this sample, this clonotype turned up once. The rearrangement links TRBV4-3 to TRBJ1-1; D is uncertain. Germline V CDR1 and CDR2: LGHNA, YSLEER. The V end was cut by 0 bases, the J end by 1 base, with 9 bases between. The CDR3 has 15 residues. CDR3 in amino acids: CASSQDPRENTEAFF. The CDR3, as DNA: TGCGCCAGCAGCCAAGATCCGCGGGAGAACACTGAAGCTTTCTTT.

The table lists this clonotype with a few counts. This chain uses TRBV7-2 with TRBJ2-5; D perhaps matches TRBD2 (6 bases). The CDR3 spans 14 residues. V was clipped by 5 bases and J by 1 base, with 11 bases between them. The V gene's germline CDR1 is SGHTA and CDR2 FQGNSA. The CDR3 DNA reads TGTGCCAGCAGCCTCGGGAGTTTCCAAGAGACCCAGTACTTC. The encoded protein is CASSLGSFQETQYF.

The chain uses TRBV2 and TRBJ2-3; tentatively, D is TRBD1 or TRBD2 (5 bases each). The CDR3 is 14 residues long. V was pared by 6 bases and J by 9 bases, with 19 bases between. CDR1 SNHLY and CDR2 FYNNEI come from the germline V gene. In DNA, the CDR3 is TGTGCCAGCAGGGGGGACCTAGCCGTTTCGACGCAGTATTTT. Translating it yields CASRGDLAVSTQYF.

The chain is built from TRBV12-3 or TRBV12-4 and TRBJ1-4; possibly TRBD1 for D (5 bases). The V gene lost 6 bases and the J gene lost 0 bases, with 11 bases spanning the gap. The CDR3 covers 15 residues. The CDR3 nucleotides are TGTGCCAGCAGCGATGGGGCGGCAACTAATGAAAAACTGTTTTTT. Encoded protein: CASSDGAATNEKLFF.

The V gene is TRBV5-5, the J gene TRBJ2-1; D gene unclear. Germline V lookup: CDR1 SGHKS, CDR2 YYEKEE (reference sequence). The V and J ends lost 4 bases and 1 base respectively, with 12 bases between them. This CDR3 is 15 amino acids long. CDR3 sequence: CASSPPMGSYNEQFF. As DNA, the CDR3 is TGTGCCAGCAGCCCCCCGATGGGGTCCTACAATGAGCAGTTCTTC. Full variable domain (outside the CDR3, taken from reference TRBV5-5 and TRBJ2-1): DAGVTQSPTHLIKTRGQQVTLRCSPISGHKSVSWYQQVLGQGPQFIFQYYEKEERGRGNFPDRFSARQFPNYSSELNVNALLLGDSALYLCASSPPMGSYNEQFFGPGTRLTVL.

For this clonotype: At one boundary the junction diverges from the germline segment, which might be a read error. The rearrangement uses TRBV5-1 and TRBJ2-3; TRBD2 aligns across 14 bases. The CDR3 loop spans 16 amino acids. Germline lookup yields CDR1 SGHRS and CDR2 YFSETQ. DNA for the CDR3: TGTGCCAGCAGCTTGGGACTAGCGGGGGTAGCAGATACGCAGTATTTT. It codes for CASSLGLAGVADTQYF.